This T cell receptor (beta chain) came from a study of blood T cell repertoires in COVID-19. Study in general: Material from acute and convalescent COVID-19 was sourced from the United States, Italy and Spain. In each case, the material was cDNA or gDNA derived from T cells, B-cell-depleted T cells, or PBMCs.

V was trimmed by 2 bases and J by 3 bases, leaving 11 bases between them. The length of the CDR3 is 15 residues. Per germline, CDR1 MGHRA and CDR2 YSYEKL. In the study's own analysis: How many nucleated cells were present was estimated from reference gene primer amplification. Clones were sequenced by immunoSEQ multiplex PCR, and TCRdb holds only the in-frame ones, with some missing. V, J and clone size derive from that table, while D and trimming were established from the DNA sequence. The top ten clones hold around 7% of a sample with some 350,000 clones, around 90% of them seen once. Sequenced material: peripheral blood. This clonotype originated in a man between 18 and 29 years old with active or convalescent COVID-19. The chain links TRBV4-1 to TRBJ2-4; tentatively, D is TRBD1 (6 bases). CDR3 sequence: CASSQPGVGKNIQYF. The CDR3 DNA is TGCGCCAGCAGCCAACCAGGGGTTGGCAAAAACATTCAGTACTTC.